The entry below describes one T cell receptor (beta chain). The target antigen is unknown. The CDR3 totals 15 residues. CDR1 and CDR2 (germline): KGHSH, LQKENI. Trimming at V came to 3 bases and at J to 2 bases, leaving 6 bases not matched to a gene. Clones were sequenced by immunoSEQ multiplex PCR, and TCRdb holds only the in-frame ones, with some missing. The data hold just under 70,000 clones, with roughly 80% observed a single time. This entry is derived from a study of a mutant IDH1 vaccine in newly diagnosed glioma. On the study more broadly: Treated patients had a mean age of 40.4 years and an approximately 60% male, 37.5% female split. The study, taken as a whole, reports: In about 93% of patients, immune responses induced by the vaccine occurred.

The time point is: week 35, safety follow-up. With topical imiquimod, each dose of the vaccine consisted of 300 ug of mutant IDH1 20-mer peptide. This specimen was PBMCs, taken from a glioma patient whose treatment included an IDH1 peptide vaccine. This chain joins TRBV18 and TRBJ1-2; the match to TRBD1 covers 7 bases. The sequence came from a man in his late teens or twenties with glioma. CDR3 sequence reads: CASSPAGQRNYGYTF. The CDR3 DNA reads TGTGCCAGCTCACCGGCGGGACAGCGAAACTATGGCTACACCTTC.